These T cell receptor beta chains were read from a single sample in a study of T-cell memory formation after mild COVID-19. TCRdb used MiXCR to reprocess the 5' RACE reads, holding one entry per CDR3 protein. The table lists around 340,000 distinct CDR3 sequences, about 21% of them singletons. Sequences were obtained from PBMCs or a T cell subset sorted from them (not recorded which). These TCRs come from an adult woman who had mild COVID-19 (a few samples of this study predate the infection). Cell type and time point are not known. The CDR3 runs from the conserved cysteine through the conserved F or W. The order of the fields is clone size, D gene, J gene, V gene, CDR3 protein, CDR3 DNA. A D gene is named only where the DNA matches it firmly. Some rows mark clone size as missing; the rest say once, few, many or name a class of expanded clone.

few,-,TRBJ2-3,TRBV6-1,CASRHTRDTQYF,TGTGCCAGCAGACACACGCGGGATACGCAGTATTTT
-,TRBD2,TRBJ2-1,TRBV4-3,CASSQDPAGGSSYNEQFF,TGCGCCAGCAGCCAAGACCCAGCGGGAGGAAGCTCCTACAATGAGCAGTTCTTC
few,-,TRBJ1-1,TRBV25-1,CASRGPAGPISEAFF,TGTGCCAGCAGAGGACCGGCAGGGCCGATCTCTGAAGCTTTCTTT
few,-,TRBJ1-5,TRBV27,CASSFVAGNQPQHF,TGTGCCAGCAGTTTCGTCGCGGGAAATCAGCCCCAGCATTTT
-,-,TRBJ1-1,TRBV19,CASSTSGVNTEAFF,TGTGCCAGTAGTACAAGCGGCGTGAACACTGAAGCTTTCTTT
-,-,TRBJ1-5,TRBV2,CASSWDRHSNQPQHF,TGTGCCAGCAGTTGGGACCGCCATAGCAATCAGCCCCAGCATTTT
-,TRBD2,TRBJ2-1,TRBV12-3/TRBV12-4,CASGLAGGTREQFF,TGTGCCAGCGGACTAGCGGGGGGGACGCGCGAGCAGTTCTTC
-,TRBD1,TRBJ2-1,TRBV7-6,CASSVQQGAYNEQFF,TGTGCCAGCAGCGTCCAACAGGGGGCCTACAATGAGCAGTTCTTC
-,-,TRBJ2-6,TRBV12-3/TRBV12-4,CASSRTDSGANVLTF,TGTGCCAGCAGTCGGACGGACTCTGGGGCCAACGTCCTGACTTTC
-,TRBD1,TRBJ2-2,TRBV2,CASTAQGAGGTGELFF,TGTGCCAGCACCGCACAGGGGGCCGGCGGCACCGGGGAGCTGTTTTTT
-,-,TRBJ2-1,TRBV3-1,CASSQTNYNEQFF,TGTGCCAGCAGCCAAACCAATTACAATGAGCAGTTCTTC
-,TRBD2,TRBJ2-3,TRBV7-2,CASSSPGSGRTTDTQYF,TGTGCCAGCAGCTCACCCGGTAGCGGGAGGACCACAGATACGCAGTATTTT
-,TRBD2,TRBJ2-3,TRBV5-5,CASSLAGVAGVGPDTQYF,TGTGCCAGCAGCTTGGCCGGGGTAGCGGGCGTGGGCCCAGATACGCAGTATTTT
-,-,TRBJ1-3,TRBV6-9,CASRGDLPAGNTIYF,TGTGCCTCTCGGGGTGACTTACCAGCTGGAAACACCATATATTTT
-,-,TRBJ2-1,TRBV4-3,CASSQVGQGDYNEQFF,TGCGCCAGCAGCCAAGTTGGTCAGGGAGACTACAATGAGCAGTTCTTC
many,-,TRBJ2-7,TRBV4-2,CASSQDFGSGPYEQYF,TGTGCCAGCAGCCAAGATTTTGGTTCAGGCCCCTACGAGCAGTACTTC
-,-,TRBJ2-1,TRBV7-9,CASSPLATSYNEQFF,TGTGCCAGCAGCCCCCTAGCCACCTCCTACAATGAGCAGTTCTTC
-,-,TRBJ2-5,TRBV6-1,CALAWAGSETQYF,TGTGCCCTCGCCTGGGCAGGGTCAGAGACCCAGTACTTC
many,-,TRBJ1-2,TRBV6-1,CASSEWGDNYGYTF,TGTGCCAGCAGTGAATGGGGTGACAACTATGGCTACACCTTC
few,TRBD1,TRBJ1-4,TRBV15,CATSVNRGANEKLFF,TGTGCCACCAGCGTAAACAGGGGGGCGAATGAAAAACTGTTTTTT
-,TRBD2,TRBJ2-1,TRBV12-3/TRBV12-4,CASSLPSGSKNEQFF,TGTGCCAGCAGTTTGCCTAGCGGGAGTAAGAATGAGCAGTTCTTC
-,-,TRBJ1-4,TRBV10-3,CAISAGTLILGNEKLFF,TGTGCCATCAGTGCCGGGACTCTCATTCTTGGTAATGAAAAACTGTTTTTT
few,TRBD1,TRBJ2-1,TRBV12-3/TRBV12-4,CASSLLPDRGPYNEQFF,TGTGCCAGCAGTTTGCTCCCTGACAGGGGGCCCTACAATGAGCAGTTCTTC
many,-,TRBJ1-2,TRBV7-8,CASSRRDSNYGYTF,TGTGCCAGCAGCCGTCGCGACAGTAACTATGGCTACACCTTC
many,-,TRBJ2-7,TRBV5-1,CASSTRAGEQYF,TGCGCCAGCAGCACCAGGGCTGGGGAGCAGTACTTC
-,-,TRBJ2-2,TRBV27,CASSFARNTGELFF,TGTGCCAGCAGTTTCGCCCGGAACACCGGGGAGCTGTTTTTT
-,-,TRBJ1-5,TRBV5-5,CASSFATDQPQHF,TGTGCCAGCAGCTTCGCCACGGATCAGCCCCAGCATTTT
-,-,TRBJ1-2,TRBV12-3/TRBV12-4,CASSFQVTGQYGYTF,TGTGCCAGCAGTTTCCAGGTCACAGGGCAATATGGCTACACCTTC
few,-,TRBJ2-1,TRBV6-5,CASRYEAGPYNEQFF,TGTGCCAGCAGGTATGAGGCGGGGCCCTACAATGAGCAGTTCTTC
-,-,TRBJ2-2,TRBV29-1,CSVDRAPGELFF,TGCAGCGTTGATCGGGCCCCCGGGGAGCTGTTTTTT
few,-,TRBJ2-3,TRBV15,CATSRGGSTDTQYF,TGTGCCACCAGCAGAGGTGGCAGCACAGATACGCAGTATTTT
-,-,TRBJ1-1,TRBV18,CASSPPRMGEGTEAFF,TGTGCCAGCTCACCACCGAGGATGGGCGAGGGCACTGAAGCTTTCTTT
few,-,TRBJ2-3,TRBV7-9,CASSLPADTDTQYF,TGTGCCAGCAGCTTACCAGCGGACACAGATACGCAGTATTTT
-,-,TRBJ2-7,TRBV20-1,CSARPGAKSYEQYF,TGCAGTGCTCGACCTGGGGCAAAGTCCTACGAGCAGTACTTC
-,-,TRBJ1-2,TRBV7-9,CASSPDSLNYGYTF,TGTGCCAGCAGCCCCGACAGCCTTAACTATGGCTACACCTTC
-,-,TRBJ1-1,TRBV9,CASSVREENTEAFF,TGTGCCAGCAGCGTACGGGAAGAGAACACTGAAGCTTTCTTT
-,TRBD1,TRBJ1-5,TRBV2,CASRGQGGNQPQHF,TGTGCCAGCAGGGGACAGGGCGGCAATCAGCCCCAGCATTTT
few,-,TRBJ2-5,TRBV7-2,CASSPLTQETQYF,TGTGCCAGCAGTCCACTCACCCAAGAGACCCAGTACTTC
-,-,TRBJ1-5,TRBV6-2/TRBV6-3,CASSRGHNQPQHF,TGTGCCAGCAGTAGGGGTCATAATCAGCCCCAGCATTTT
few,TRBD2,TRBJ2-1,TRBV5-1,CASSLNASGRGNEQFF,TGCGCCAGCAGCCTGAACGCGAGCGGGAGGGGAAATGAGCAGTTCTTC
few,-,TRBJ2-4,TRBV6-5,CASSYSGPLGNIQYF,TGTGCCAGCAGTTACTCCGGGCCCCTTGGAAACATTCAGTACTTC
-,TRBD2,TRBJ2-3,TRBV7-9,CASSSASGGAPDTQYF,TGTGCCAGCAGCTCCGCTAGCGGGGGGGCCCCAGATACGCAGTATTTT
-,TRBD2,TRBJ2-5,TRBV6-5,CASRVAGWYQETQYF,TGTGCCAGCAGGGTAGCGGGCTGGTACCAAGAGACCCAGTACTTC
many,TRBD2,TRBJ2-1,TRBV11-3,CASSALSSGNEQFF,TGTGCCAGCAGCGCGCTTTCTAGCGGCAATGAGCAGTTCTTC
-,-,TRBJ2-5,TRBV4-2,CASSQDLPQETQYF,TGTGCCAGCAGCCAAGATCTCCCCCAAGAGACCCAGTACTTC
few,-,TRBJ1-6,TRBV12-3/TRBV12-4,CASSFAPGGNSPLHF,TGTGCCAGCAGTTTCGCTCCGGGGGGCAATTCACCCCTCCACTTT
few,TRBD2,TRBJ2-3,TRBV7-8,CASSPGTSGARSTDTQYF,TGTGCCAGCAGCCCCGGGACTAGCGGGGCCCGTAGCACAGATACGCAGTATTTT
few,TRBD1,TRBJ1-6,TRBV6-6,CVSRNTRQGARAGNSPLHF,TGTGTCAGCAGGAATACGAGACAGGGGGCTCGGGCTGGGAATTCACCCCTCCACTTT